A selection of T cell receptor beta chains follows, all from one sample in a study of OX40 agonist ivuxolimab in advanced cancers. Some clones are missing from TCRdb's copy, which holds only in-frame ones; the method was immunoSEQ multiplex PCR. The table has over 45,000 clones, roughly 89% seen once. Sequences were derived from CD4+ or CD8+ T cells sorted from blood, sampled in a trial of the OX40 agonist ivuxolimab. The receptors were sampled from an adult with an advanced solid tumor such as melanoma, head and neck, liver or kidney cancer. The CDR3 runs from the conserved cysteine through the conserved F or W. Each record gives: V gene, J gene, clone size, D gene, CDR3 DNA, CDR3 protein. The D gene is left open where the match is weak. A row's size may be missing; if present it is once, few, many or a size class.

>TRBV6-1|TRBJ2-6|-|TRBD1
TGTGCCAGCAGTGGGGTCTCGGGACAGGCCCTCTCTGGGGCCAACGTCCTGACTTTC
CASSGVSGQALSGANVLTF
>TRBV2|TRBJ1-6|once|-
TGTGCCAGCAGTCAAGTCGACGTAAACTATAATTCACCCCTCCACTTT
CASSQVDVNYNSPLHF
>TRBV9|TRBJ2-2|once|-
TGTGCCAGCAGCGTAGCTATGCAAACCGGGGAGCTGTTTTTT
CASSVAMQTGELFF
>TRBV4-1|TRBJ1-4|once|TRBD1
TGCGCCAGCAGTCAGACAGGGTCTAATGAAAAACTGTTTTTT
CASSQTGSNEKLFF
>TRBV4-2|TRBJ2-1|-|TRBD2
TGTGCCAGCAGCCAGGTACTAGCGGGGGACACCAATGAGCAGTTCTTC
CASSQVLAGDTNEQFF
>TRBV5-1|TRBJ1-1|few|-
TGCGCCAGCAGCTTGGCTGCGCAAGGGGGGACTGAAGCTTTCTTT
CASSLAAQGGTEAFF
>TRBV27|TRBJ2-1|-|-
TGTGCCAGCAGTTCCCCAGTGGGTAGATACAATGAGCAGTTCTTC
CASSSPVGRYNEQFF
>TRBV2|TRBJ2-2|-|-
TGTGCCAGCATCGGAGGGGTTGGGGAGTTGAGAGCCGGGGAGCTGTTTTTT
CASIGGVGELRAGELFF
>TRBV19|TRBJ2-3|once|TRBD2
TGTGCCAGTAGACTAGCGGAAAGCACAGATACGCAGTATTTT
CASRLAESTDTQYF
>TRBV5-8|TRBJ2-1|once|-
TGTGCCAGCAGCTTTCTGGGGGCTGAGCAGTTCTTC
CASSFLGAEQFF
>TRBV21-1|TRBJ2-7|-|-
TGTGCCAGCAGCAGGGGGGGTACGTCCTACGAGCAGTACTTC
CASSRGGTSYEQYF
>TRBV6-5|TRBJ1-1|-|TRBD1
TGTGCCAGCAGCCAGGGACAGTTGGGGACTGAAGCTTTCTTT
CASSQGQLGTEAFF
>TRBV9|TRBJ1-6|once|-
TGTGCCAGCAGCGTAGATCTGGGACCTAATTCACCCCTCCACTTT
CASSVDLGPNSPLHF
>TRBV27|TRBJ2-1|few|-
TGTGCCAGCAGCGAGTTGAGCTCCTACAATGAGCAGTTCTTC
CASSELSSYNEQFF
>TRBV27|TRBJ2-7|-|-
TGTGCCAGCAGTTTGCTGGACAGCGCCTACGAGCAGTACTTC
CASSLLDSAYEQYF
>TRBV4-2|TRBJ2-1|-|-
TGTGCCAGCAGCCAAGACTTCGGTAGTGAGCAGTTCTTC
CASSQDFGSEQFF
>TRBV2|TRBJ2-7|few|-
TGTGCCAGCAGGGAGCGGTCCTACGAGCAGTACTTC
CASRERSYEQYF
>TRBV27|TRBJ2-1|-|-
TGTGCCAGCAGTGTGGACGTCTACAATGAGCAGTTCTTC
CASSVDVYNEQFF
>TRBV27|TRBJ2-2|once|-
TGTGCCAGCAGTTTGGTGATAGCTGGAGGCGGGGAGCTGTTTTTT
CASSLVIAGGGELFF
>TRBV5-3|TRBJ2-7|-|-
TGTGCCAGAAGCTTGGACGGAGTTTTGGACGAGCAGTACTTC
CARSLDGVLDEQYF
>TRBV2|TRBJ2-1|-|-
TGTGCCAGCAGCAGGGGGGATCTAGACAATGAGCAGTTCTTC
CASSRGDLDNEQFF
>TRBV4-1|TRBJ2-7|-|TRBD1
TGCGCCAGCAGCTGGACAGGAGCCGAGCAGTACTTC
CASSWTGAEQYF
>TRBV27|TRBJ2-5|few|TRBD2
TGTGCCAGCAGTTTCGCGGGGGATGCAGAGACCCAGTACTTC
CASSFAGDAETQYF
>TRBV5-6|TRBJ1-4|-|-
TGTGCCAGCAGAGTGGAGTCGGGGCGAGGTAATGAAAAACTGTTTTTT
CASRVESGRGNEKLFF
>TRBV7-6|TRBJ2-1|-|-
TGTGCCAGCAGCCCCAAACTTGGGGGATCCTCCTACAATGAGCAGTTCTTC
CASSPKLGGSSYNEQFF
>TRBV18|TRBJ1-4|-|-
TGTGCCAGCTCACCAACTGGGTCATTAAATAATGAAAAACTGTTTTTT
CASSPTGSLNNEKLFF
>TRBV28|TRBJ1-5|-|TRBD1
TGTGCCAGCAGCTACATACAGGGGAATCAGCCCCAGCATTTT
CASSYIQGNQPQHF
>TRBV19|TRBJ2-5|-|-
TGTGCCAGTAGTATGTGGACAGCTCAAACCCAGGAGACCCAGTACTTC
CASSMWTAQTQETQYF
>TRBV28|TRBJ2-7|-|-
TGTGCCAGCAGTTTCGAGGGTTCCGAGCAGTACTTC
CASSFEGSEQYF
>TRBV5-4|TRBJ2-1|-|-
TGTGCCAGCAGCGCTTCCCTAGCGTCCCGGAGGGATGAGCAGTTCTTC
CASSASLASRRDEQFF
>TRBV2|TRBJ2-1|-|TRBD2
TGTGCCAGCTCCTCAACAACGGCGGGGGGGCCGGTCTTC
CASSSTTAGGPVF
>TRBV18|TRBJ2-5|-|TRBD1
TGTGCCAGCTCACCCTCGACAGGGGTAAAAGAGACCCAGTACTTC
CASSPSTGVKETQYF
>TRBV23-1|TRBJ2-6|-|-
TGCGCCAGCACTCCTCTACCCCCCCGGGGCCCTGGGGCCAACGTCCTGACTTTC
CASTPLPPRGPGANVLTF
>TRBV7-8|TRBJ2-7|-|-
TGTGCCAGCAGCTTATCCCGGGACACCTTCTACGAGCAGTACTTC
CASSLSRDTFYEQYF
>TRBV19|TRBJ2-7|once|-
TGTGCCGCAGGGGGGTCGGACGAGCAGTACTTC
CAAGGSDEQYF
>TRBV6-1|TRBJ2-1|once|-
TGTGCCAGCAGTGATAGGGTTCGGTCCTACAATGAGCAGTTCTTC
CASSDRVRSYNEQFF
>TRBV6-1|TRBJ2-7|once|-
TGTGCCAGCAGTGAACGTACGCAAGCCTACGAGCAGTACTTC
CASSERTQAYEQYF
>TRBV10-3|TRBJ1-4|-|TRBD1
TGTGCCAGCCGGGGACAGGGATATGAAAAACTGTTTTTT
CASRGQGYEKLFF
>TRBV7-3|TRBJ2-3|-|TRBD2
TGTGCCAGCAGCTTAATAGCGGGAGGTCCCCCGGATACGCAGTATTTT
CASSLIAGGPPDTQYF
>TRBV11-2|TRBJ2-1|-|-
TGTGCCAGCAGCTTGCTGGGGGGTCGGCTAGACAATGAGCAGTTCTTC
CASSLLGGRLDNEQFF
>TRBV20-1|TRBJ2-1|-|-
TGCAGTGCTAGAGACGTGTTCTTC
CSARDVFF
>TRBV5-4|TRBJ2-7|-|-
TGTGCCAGCAGCTTGGGAGGGGGCGAGCAGTACTTC
CASSLGGGEQYF
>TRBV19|TRBJ2-2|once|-
TGTGCCAGTAGTATGGGTGGCCTCACCGGGGAGCTGTTTTTT
CASSMGGLTGELFF
>TRBV19|TRBJ2-7|-|-
TGTGCCACCGCGTTAGGGGCGGGGACTTCCTACGAGCAGTACTTC
CATALGAGTSYEQYF
>TRBV6-1|TRBJ2-1|-|TRBD2
TGTGCCAGCAGTGAAGCGCAGGGACTAGGGTTTCTTTACAATGAGCAGTTCTTC
CASSEAQGLGFLYNEQFF
>TRBV27|TRBJ1-1|-|-
TGTGCCAGCAGAGTCCTGGGGGGTGGAACTGAAGCTTTCTTT
CASRVLGGGTEAFF